The 16 T cell receptor beta chains below all came from one sample that was sequenced in a study of blood T cell repertoires in COVID-19. Produced via immunoSEQ multiplex PCR; TCRdb's table is partial and in-frame only. In the table there are over 250,000 clones, roughly 90% of which are singletons. Sequenced: PBMCs or T cells enriched from blood (not recorded which). The source is a man in his 60s who had recovered from COVID-19.

The chain uses TRBV5-1 and TRBJ2-2; 9 nucleotides match TRBD2. The junction had 4 bases not matched to a gene; V was cut back by 4 bases and J by 0 bases. CDR1 is SGHRS and CDR2 is YFSETQ in the germline V gene. The CDR3 covers 16 residues. As DNA, the CDR3 is TGCGCCAGCAGCGAAATAGCGGGAGCGAACACCGGGGAGCTGTTTTTT. Protein product: CASSEIAGANTGELFF.

A note on this clone: Other DNA variants within this sample encode the same CDR3. This chain links TRBV20-1 with TRBJ2-7; D is unclear. V lost 1 base and J 5 bases, leaving 6 bases between the germline ends. Germline CDR1 DFQATT, CDR2 SNEGSKA (reference sequence). This CDR3 region has 11 residues. CDR3 region: CSARAGHEQYF. The CDR3 DNA sequence: TGCAGTGCTAGAGCTGGCCACGAGCAGTACTTC.

The chain couples TRBV5-1 to TRBJ2-3; 9 bases are a match to TRBD2. In germline, CDR1 is SGHRS, CDR2 YFSETQ. The CDR3 runs to 16 residues. The ends lost 0 bases at V and 1 base at J; junction bases unmatched: 3. The CDR3 sequence is CASSLAPSGGTDTQYF. In nucleotides, the CDR3 is TGCGCCAGCAGCTTGGCCCCTAGCGGGGGCACAGATACGCAGTATTTT.

The J gene is TRBJ1-3, the V gene TRBV7-9; D is uncertain. Per the germline V gene, CDR1 is SEHNR and CDR2 is FQNEAQ (reference sequence). The CDR3 sequence is 12 residues long. V lost 10 bases and J 0 bases, leaving 7 bases between the germline ends. The CDR3 nucleotides read TGTGCCATCCCTATCTCTGGAAACACCATATATTTT. This gives the protein CAIPISGNTIYF.

V is TRBV5-1 and J is TRBJ1-1, with D perhaps TRBD1 (5 bases). The CDR3 sequence is 17 residues long. Between the trimmed V and J ends, which lost 3 bases and 1 base, there was a span of 19 bases. Per the germline V gene, CDR1 is SGHRS and CDR2 is YFSETQ. The CDR3 spells CASSSGTSTVKNTEAFF. The CDR3, as DNA: TGCGCCAGCAGCTCGGGCACCTCGACAGTGAAGAACACTGAAGCTTTCTTT.

This clone was seen a single time. The J gene is TRBJ1-6, the V gene TRBV9; no firm D call. V shed 5 bases and J shed 9 bases, with 18 bases lying between them. Germline V CDR1 and CDR2: SGDLS, YYNGEE. The CDR3 is made up of 15 amino acids. The CDR3 sequence is CASRLDGGFLSPLHF. CDR3 DNA: TGTGCCAGCAGATTGGACGGAGGATTCCTTTCACCCCTCCACTTT.

The rearrangement links TRBV27 to TRBJ2-1; TRBD1 aligns across 9 bases. Germline V gene lookup returns CDR1 MNHEY and CDR2 SMNVEV (reference sequence). V was clipped by 9 bases and J by 7 bases; unmatched bases: 13. This CDR3 spans 15 amino acids. The CDR3 sequence: CASQPATGGSNEQFF. CDR3 DNA sequence: TGTGCCAGTCAACCCGCCACAGGGGGCTCTAATGAGCAGTTCTTC.

The chain links TRBV3-1 (or the pseudogene TRBV3-2) to TRBJ2-1; 12 bases agree with TRBD2. J lost 2 bases, V lost 4 bases, and 6 bases had no gene match. This CDR3 spans 17 amino acids. Germline V lookup: CDR1 LGHDT, CDR2 YNNKEL (reference sequence). This CDR3 reads CASSLWTSGATYNEQFF. The CDR3 DNA sequence: TGTGCCAGCAGCCTATGGACTAGCGGGGCAACCTACAATGAGCAGTTCTTC.

The DNA of the CDR3 is TGCGCCAGCAGCTTGGTGGCAGCGGGAAATAATTCACCCCTCCACTTT. Translation: CASSLVAAGNNSPLHF. The rearrangement joins TRBV5-1 to TRBJ1-6; no reliable D call. Germline V lookup: CDR1 SGHRS, CDR2 YFSETQ. CDR3 size: 16 residues. The V gene lost 0 bases and the J gene lost 5 bases, with 12 bases spanning the gap.

This clone was seen only once. The chain recombines TRBV7-9 with TRBJ2-1; no clear D gene. CDR3 length: 12 residues. CDR1 and CDR2 from the germline V gene are SEHNR and FQNEAQ (reference sequence). V was pared by 5 bases and J by 5 bases, with 7 bases between. The CDR3 here is CASSPPDNEQFF. The CDR3, as DNA: TGTGCCAGCAGCCCCCCCGACAATGAGCAGTTCTTC.

J is TRBJ1-2 and V is TRBV19; a weak D match, TRBD1 (5 bases). The length of the CDR3 is 14 residues. Trimming took 4 bases from V and 2 from J, leaving 11 bases between them. The V gene's germline CDR1 is LNHDA and CDR2 SQIVND (reference sequence). The DNA of the CDR3 is TGTGCCAGTAGTACCCCGCGGGGGAACTATGGCTACACCTTC. Translation gives CASSTPRGNYGYTF.

The V and J genes are TRBV5-1 and TRBJ1-1; maybe TRBD1 (6 bases). CDR1 is SGHRS, CDR2 YFSETQ, per germline. The CDR3 sequence is 15 residues long. V dropped 1 base and J dropped 0 bases, with 10 bases sitting between them. The CDR3 sequence is CASSLWGQMNTEAFF. DNA for the CDR3: TGCGCCAGCAGCTTGTGGGGACAAATGAACACTGAAGCTTTCTTT.

This chain links TRBV15 with TRBJ1-2, with 8 bases matching TRBD1. J lost 4 bases, V lost 1 base, and 8 bases had no gene match. The CDR3 loop spans 16 amino acids. The V gene's germline CDR1 is LNHNV and CDR2 YYDKDF (reference sequence). The CDR3 here is CATSRGPGQAPYGYTF. The CDR3, as DNA: TGTGCCACCAGCAGAGGGCCGGGACAGGCGCCCTATGGCTACACCTTC.

The chain carries TRBV4-3 and TRBJ1-2, with D tentatively TRBD1 (6 bases). CDR1 and CDR2 from the germline V gene are LGHNA and YSLEER. The CDR3 is 13 amino acids. Trimming cost V 1 base and J 14 bases, with 17 bases left between them. The CDR3 protein is CASSQVVGQPITF. The CDR3 coding sequence is TGCGCCAGCAGCCAAGTTGTGGGACAACCGATAACCTTC.

V gene TRBV7-9 combines with J gene TRBJ2-1; 9 positions agree with TRBD2. With V trimmed by 5 bases and J by 8 bases, 10 bases remained unmatched. CDR1 SEHNR and CDR2 FQNEAQ come from the germline V gene (reference sequence). This CDR3 comprises 15 residues. CDR3 DNA: TGTGCCAGCAGCCCTGGGTGGACTAGCGTTCATGAGCAGTTCTTC. Amino acids: CASSPGWTSVHEQFF.

The chain links TRBV6-5 to TRBJ1-2; maybe TRBD1 (6 bases). V lost 0 bases to trimming and J lost 8 bases, with 16 bases between them. Germline V gene data show CDR1 as MNHEY and CDR2 as SVGAGI. The CDR3 sequence is 15 residues long. CDR3 sequence: CASSYSWDTSGGYTF. DNA of the CDR3: TGTGCCAGCAGTTACTCGTGGGACACTTCTGGAGGCTACACCTTC.